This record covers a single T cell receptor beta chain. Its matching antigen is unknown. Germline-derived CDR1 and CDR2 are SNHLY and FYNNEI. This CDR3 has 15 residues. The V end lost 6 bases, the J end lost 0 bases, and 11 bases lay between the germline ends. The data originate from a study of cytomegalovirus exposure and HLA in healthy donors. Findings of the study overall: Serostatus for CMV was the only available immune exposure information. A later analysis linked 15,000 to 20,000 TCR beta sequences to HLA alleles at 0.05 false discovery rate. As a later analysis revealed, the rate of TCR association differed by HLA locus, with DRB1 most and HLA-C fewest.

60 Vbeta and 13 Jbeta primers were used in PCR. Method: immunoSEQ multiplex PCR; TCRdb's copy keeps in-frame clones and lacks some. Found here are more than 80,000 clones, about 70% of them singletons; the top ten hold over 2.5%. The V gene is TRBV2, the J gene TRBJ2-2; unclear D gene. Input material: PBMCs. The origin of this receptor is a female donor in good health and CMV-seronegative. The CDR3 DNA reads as TGTGCCAGCAGCGGCTTAGCCTCGAACACCGGGGAGCTGTTTTTT. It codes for CASSGLASNTGELFF.